The 13 T cell receptor beta chains presented below share a single source sample, sequenced in a study of T cell responses to AZD1222 COVID-19 vaccine. Using immunoSEQ multiplex PCR, the repertoire was profiled, and TCRdb retains in-frame clones only, with some absent. The sample contains 70,000 to 95,000 clones, roughly 90% of which appear only once. Material: peripheral blood, obtained on day 0 of MenACWY control vaccination. The receptors derive from an adult in good health.

This chain uses TRBV6-5 with TRBJ2-7, with no clear D. Trimming removed 5 bases at V and 9 bases at J, with 11 bases between. There are 11 residues in the CDR3. From germline, CDR1 is MNHEY and CDR2 SVGAGI. CDR3 in DNA: TGTGCCAGCAGTAGAGACACCCGGCAGTACTTC. Its translation: CASSRDTRQYF.

V and J are TRBV19 and TRBJ2-4; 11 nucleotides match TRBD2. Germline lookup yields CDR1 LNHDA and CDR2 SQIVND (reference sequence). The CDR3 covers 15 residues. With V trimmed by 6 bases and J by 7 bases, 8 bases remained unmatched. CDR3 in amino acids: CASSPGLAAGNIQYF. In DNA, the CDR3 is TGTGCCAGTAGCCCGGGACTAGCGGCGGGGAACATTCAGTACTTC. Full variable domain (outside the CDR3, taken from reference TRBV19 and TRBJ2-4): DGGITQSPKYLFRKEGQNVTLSCEQNLNHDAMYWYRQDPGQGLRLIYYSQIVNDFQKGDIAEGYSVSREKKESFPLTVTSAQKNPTAFYLCASSPGLAAGNIQYFGAGTRLSVL.

This chain links TRBV30 with TRBJ2-7, with D tentatively TRBD1 (6 bases). Trimming removed 0 bases at V and 0 bases at J, with 12 bases between. The CDR3 has 15 residues. CDR1 GTSNPN and CDR2 SVGIG come from the germline V gene (reference sequence). The CDR3 spells CAWSVGATNSYEQYF. CDR3 in DNA: TGTGCCTGGAGTGTGGGGGCGACCAACTCCTACGAGCAGTACTTC.

This clone has just a few counts. The chain has TRBV9 and TRBJ1-1; D gene uncertain. There are 14 residues in the CDR3. V dropped 2 bases and J dropped 1 base, with 9 bases sitting between them. Germline CDR1 is SGDLS and CDR2 is YYNGEE. For the CDR3, the DNA is TGTGCCAGCAGCGTGGGCGGAAAGAACACTGAAGCTTTCTTT. Protein product: CASSVGGKNTEAFF.

This clone was observed at least ten times. The rearrangement links TRBV7-9 to TRBJ1-2; the D is unclear. In germline, CDR1 is SEHNR, CDR2 FQNEAQ (reference sequence). The V end lost 1 base, the J end lost 6 bases, and 15 bases lay between the germline ends. This CDR3 comprises 15 residues. CDR3 loop: CASSLGPIKPHGYTF. In DNA, the CDR3 is TGTGCCAGCAGCTTAGGACCAATTAAACCCCATGGCTACACCTTC.

There are a few counts of this clone. This sequence joins TRBV20-1 and TRBJ2-7, with 8 bases lining up with TRBD2. The CDR3 extends over 15 amino acids. CDR1 is DFQATT and CDR2 is SNEGSKA in the germline V gene (reference sequence). Trimming at V came to 3 bases and at J to 4 bases, leaving 11 bases not matched to a gene. The CDR3 loop is CSASPSGGASYEQYF. The DNA of the CDR3 is TGCAGTGCTAGTCCCTCGGGGGGGGCGTCTTACGAGCAGTACTTC.

This clone was detected only a few times. The rearrangement links TRBV4-1 to TRBJ2-7, with D possibly being TRBD1 (5 bases). The germline V gene has CDR1 MGHRA and CDR2 YSYEKL. The CDR3 is 14 residues long. Trimming shortened V by 1 base and J by 2 bases, and 9 bases separated the two germline ends. The CDR3 DNA is TGCGCCAGCAGCCAAGTAACAGGACCCTACGAGCAGTACTTC. It specifies CASSQVTGPYEQYF.

The chain combines TRBV7-3 with TRBJ1-2; D is ambiguous. From germline, CDR1 is SGHTA and CDR2 FQGTGA. With 1 base removed from V and 6 bases from J, the gap between germline ends came to 9 bases. CDR3 length: 13 amino acids. The CDR3 DNA reads TGTGCCAGCAGCTTAATAGGAGCGGATGGCTACACCTTC. This gives the protein CASSLIGADGYTF.

The table lists this clone with a few counts. The genes are TRBV9 and TRBJ1-3, with 9 bases identical to TRBD1. The CDR3 has 17 residues. Germline V gives CDR1 SGDLS, CDR2 YYNGEE. V lost 1 base to trimming and J lost 4 bases; unmatched junction nucleotides: 9. CDR3 DNA: TGTGCCAGCAGCGTAACTACAACAGGGGGCCCGGGAAACACCATATATTTT. Translation gives CASSVTTTGGPGNTIYF.

This chain links TRBV3-1 (or the pseudogene TRBV3-2) with TRBJ2-1; 8 nucleotides agree with TRBD2. CDR3 length equals 14 residues. V lost 4 bases to trimming and J lost 9 bases; unmatched junction nucleotides: 8. Germline values: CDR1 LGHDT, CDR2 YNNKEL (reference sequence). The CDR3 loop reads CASSLLGAGGEQFF. DNA for the CDR3: TGTGCCAGCAGCCTCCTTGGGGCGGGAGGTGAGCAGTTCTTC.

The gene calls are TRBV5-4 and TRBJ2-7, with 10 bases identical to TRBD2. Germline loops: CDR1 SGHNT, CDR2 YYREEE (reference sequence). This CDR3 is built from 16 residues. Trimming at V came to 3 bases and at J to 6 bases, leaving 12 bases not matched to a gene. The CDR3 bases are TGTGCCAGCAGCTCCACTTTAGCGGGAGGTCCGATCGAGCAGTACTTC. This gives the protein CASSSTLAGGPIEQYF.

This clone was counted once. The chain links TRBV28 to TRBJ2-7, with 13 bases fitting TRBD2. This CDR3 is built from 15 residues. V shed 6 bases and J 6 bases; nucleotides not matched to a gene: 8. CDR1 is MDHEN and CDR2 is SYDVKM in the germline V gene. In DNA, the CDR3 is TGTGCCAGCAGCCGGACTAGCGGGAGAGTCCTCGAGCAGTACTTC. Translated, it gives CASSRTSGRVLEQYF.

The genes are TRBV6-5 and TRBJ2-7, with D perhaps assigned TRBD1 or TRBD2 (6 bases each). Germline loops: CDR1 MNHEY, CDR2 SVGAGI. Trimming took off 6 bases at V and 4 bases at J, with 16 bases between the two ends. This CDR3 spans 14 amino acids. The CDR3 region is CASRIKGGGYEQYF. DNA of the CDR3: TGTGCCAGCAGGATTAAAGGGGGAGGATACGAGCAGTACTTC.